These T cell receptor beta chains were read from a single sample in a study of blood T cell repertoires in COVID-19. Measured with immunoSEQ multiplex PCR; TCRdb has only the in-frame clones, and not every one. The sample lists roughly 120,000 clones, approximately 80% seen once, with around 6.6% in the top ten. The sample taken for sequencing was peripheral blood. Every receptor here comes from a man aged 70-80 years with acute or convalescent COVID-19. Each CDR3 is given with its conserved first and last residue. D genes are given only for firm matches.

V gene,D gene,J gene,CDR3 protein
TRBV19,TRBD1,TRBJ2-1,CASSTGQGANEQFF
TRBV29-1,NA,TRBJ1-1,CSDVWGGNTEAFF
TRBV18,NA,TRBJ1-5,CASSSGQPDQPQHF
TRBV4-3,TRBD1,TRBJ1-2,CASSQGQGGYGYTF
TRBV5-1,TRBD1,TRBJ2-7,CASSGDRGRYEQYF
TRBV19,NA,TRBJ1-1,CASSPTVNTEAFF
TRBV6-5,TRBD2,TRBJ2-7,CASKADSGGSYEQYF
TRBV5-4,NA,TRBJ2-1,CASSQTSSSYNEQFF
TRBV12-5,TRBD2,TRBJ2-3,CASGSGLAGATDTQYF
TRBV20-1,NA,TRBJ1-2,CSASRDYGYTF
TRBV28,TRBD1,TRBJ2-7,CASSPPPGTALGEQYF
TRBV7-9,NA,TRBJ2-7,CASSLASLGHSYEQYF
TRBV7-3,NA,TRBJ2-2,CASSSGGGGNTGELFF
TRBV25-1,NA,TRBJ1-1,CASSEQGNTEAFF
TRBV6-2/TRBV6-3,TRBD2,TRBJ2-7,CASSSTSGSLLEQYF
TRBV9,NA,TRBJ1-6,CASSPRLEAWNSPLHF
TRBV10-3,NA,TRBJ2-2,CAIGQYGGELFF
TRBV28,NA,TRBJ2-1,CASSLGREDEQFF
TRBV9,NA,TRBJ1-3,CASSVNGNSGNTIYF
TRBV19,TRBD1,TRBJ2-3,CASSARQGNTDTQYF
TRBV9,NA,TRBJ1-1,CASSARELSTEAFF
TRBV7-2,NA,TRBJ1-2,CASSPTTGRYTF
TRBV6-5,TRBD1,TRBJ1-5,CASSSQGPGNQPQHF
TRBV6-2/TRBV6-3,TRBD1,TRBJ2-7,CASSSLPGTGGYEQYF
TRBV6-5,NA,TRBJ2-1,CASSYSLYNEQFF
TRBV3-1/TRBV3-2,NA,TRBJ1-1,CASTLFGGSGTEAFF
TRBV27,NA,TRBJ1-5,CASSFGGDQPQHF
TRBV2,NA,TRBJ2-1,CASSEARVDNEQFF
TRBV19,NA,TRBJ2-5,CASSTDGEETQYF
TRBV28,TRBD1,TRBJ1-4,CASSSGQGNEKLFF
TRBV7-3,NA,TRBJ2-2,CASSLTRTKNTGELFF
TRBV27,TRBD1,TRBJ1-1,CASSLSDPRQGDEAFF
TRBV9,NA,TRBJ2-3,CASSVPADTQYF
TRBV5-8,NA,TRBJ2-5,CASSTLGLGGSETQYF
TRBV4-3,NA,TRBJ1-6,CASSQRRESPLHF
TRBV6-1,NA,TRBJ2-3,CASSEALTGFGTDTQYF
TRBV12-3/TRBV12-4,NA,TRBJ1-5,CASSLRGDGPQHF
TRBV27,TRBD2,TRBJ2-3,CASSNRVPIMVASGSLPDTQYF
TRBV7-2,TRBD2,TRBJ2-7,CASNTQQGLAYEQYF